Listed here are 10 T cell receptor beta chains from one sample, sequenced in a study of blood T cell repertoires in COVID-19. Sequencing was performed with immunoSEQ multiplex PCR; in TCRdb, only in-frame clones are kept and a portion is missing. Of approximately 260,000 clones detected, more than 65% appear once; the ten largest clones hold roughly 3.1%. The material sequenced was PBMCs or T cells enriched from blood (not recorded which). The receptors shown here come from a man aged 45-60 years who had recovered from COVID-19.

The chain uses TRBV4-1 and TRBJ2-2, with D possibly TRBD1 on 5 matching bases. Trimming took off 5 bases at V and 6 bases at J, with 13 bases between the two ends. This CDR3 comprises 14 residues. CDR1 MGHRA and CDR2 YSYEKL come from the germline V gene. As DNA, the CDR3 is TGCGCCAGCAGCAATAGGGGAAAACCCGGGGAGCTGTTTTTT. Its protein is CASSNRGKPGELFF.

This clone was observed a few times. The V gene is TRBV7-2, the J gene TRBJ2-2, with D tentatively TRBD2 (6 bases). Germline V CDR1 and CDR2: SGHTA, FQGNSA. V was cut by 2 bases and J by 4 bases, with 11 bases left in between. This CDR3 has 15 amino acids. The CDR3 reads CASSLRTTPTGELFF. The CDR3 DNA reads as TGTGCCAGCAGCTTAAGGACTACCCCCACCGGGGAGCTGTTTTTT.

This clone was found once. The chain combines TRBV10-3 with TRBJ2-1; 8 nucleotides align to TRBD1. Germline-derived CDR1 and CDR2 are ENHRY and SYGVKD. This CDR3 is 17 amino acids long. V lost 6 bases to trimming and J lost 5 bases; unmatched junction nucleotides: 15. CDR3 DNA: TGTGCCATCAGCCCCACCTCCCTCCAGGGGGCCGACAATGAGCAGTTCTTC. Protein: CAISPTSLQGADNEQFF.

This chain connects TRBV5-4 to TRBJ2-2; D is uncertain. CDR1 SGHNT and CDR2 YYREEE come from the germline V gene (reference sequence). This CDR3 has 13 residues. Trimming took off 1 base at V and 4 bases at J, with 5 bases between the two ends. The CDR3 coding sequence is TGTGCCAGCAGCTTGCGACTCACCGGGGAGCTGTTTTTT. It yields the protein CASSLRLTGELFF.

This clone occurred a few times. V gene TRBV6-4 combines with J gene TRBJ1-6, with D unresolved. V lost 4 bases to trimming and J lost 7 bases, with 14 bases between them. This CDR3 region has 15 residues. Germline loops: CDR1 MRHNA, CDR2 SNTAGT. CDR3: CASSVEGERNSPLHF. The CDR3 DNA reads TGTGCCAGCAGTGTTGAGGGCGAAAGAAATTCACCCCTCCACTTT.

J is TRBJ1-2 and V is TRBV12-3 or TRBV12-4; D is unclear. V was trimmed by 0 bases and J by 8 bases, leaving 10 bases between them. CDR3 size: 13 residues. CDR3 nucleotide sequence: TGTGCCAGCAGTTTAGCGTTTGGGCAGGGCTACACCTTC. Its protein is CASSLAFGQGYTF.

This clone has more than one count but fewer than ten. The rearrangement links TRBV6-5 to TRBJ1-1; 7 bases map to TRBD1. With 8 bases clipped from V and 2 bases from J, the junction kept 2 bases outside the gene matches. CDR3 length equals 12 residues. The germline V gene has CDR1 MNHEY and CDR2 SVGAGI. The CDR3 spells CASEGANTEAFF. The DNA of the CDR3 is TGTGCCAGCGAGGGGGCTAACACTGAAGCTTTCTTT.

The chain is built from TRBV5-1 and TRBJ2-1; a weak D match, TRBD1 (5 bases). Germline assignment: CDR1 SGHRS and CDR2 YFSETQ. Between the trimmed V and J ends, which lost 4 bases and 1 base, there was a span of 9 bases. The length of the CDR3 is 14 residues. The CDR3 sequence: CASSERQSYNEQFF. The CDR3 DNA reads as TGCGCCAGCAGCGAACGACAGTCCTACAATGAGCAGTTCTTC.

The V and J genes are TRBV11-2 and TRBJ2-3, with D perhaps matching TRBD1 (6 bases). The CDR3 consists of 18 residues. V lost 4 bases, J lost 2 bases, and 22 bases lay in between. Germline-derived CDR1 and CDR2 are SGHAT and FQNNGV. This CDR3 reads CASSSQKFARDTTDTQYF. As DNA, the CDR3 is TGTGCCAGCAGCTCCCAGAAATTTGCACGGGACACCACAGATACGCAGTATTTT.

V gene TRBV18 combines with J gene TRBJ2-5; D is perhaps TRBD1 (5 bases). This CDR3 region has 14 residues. V dropped 0 bases and J dropped 1 base, with 6 bases sitting between them. Germline V gene data show CDR1 as KGHSH and CDR2 as LQKENI. The CDR3 bases are TGTGCCAGCTCACCACCGCAGGGCCAAGAGACCCAGTACTTC. It is translated as CASSPPQGQETQYF.